The 14 T cell receptor beta chains below all came from one sample that was sequenced in a study of blood T cells in healthy people across ages. Combining a sample-barcoded 5' primer with a J-beta primer mix, a second PCR ran for roughly 6 to 12 cycles. TCRdb used MiXCR to reprocess the 5' RACE reads, holding one entry per CDR3 protein. The sample records about 730,000 distinct CDR3 sequences, roughly 41% being singletons. Sample: blood. The receptors stem from a woman aged 55-70 years in good health.

The chain is built from TRBV6-6 and TRBJ1-2; 7 bases agree with TRBD1. Germline trimming cut 6 bases from V and 4 bases from J; bases unmatched to any gene: 5. The length of the CDR3 is 13 residues. Germline V CDR1 and CDR2: MNHNY, SVGAGI (reference sequence). For the CDR3, the DNA is TGTGCCAGCAGGCCCGGGACAGTCTATGGCTACACCTTC. It specifies CASRPGTVYGYTF.

The gene calls are TRBV20-1 and TRBJ2-5, with 8 bases lining up with TRBD2. CDR3 length equals 13 residues. Unmatched junction bases numbered 3, after V lost 2 bases and J lost 4 bases. CDR1 and CDR2 (germline): DFQATT, SNEGSKA (reference sequence). CDR3: CSARRGGLETQYF. CDR3 coding DNA: TGCAGTGCTAGACGGGGGGGGCTAGAGACCCAGTACTTC.

Note on this clonotype: A single base separates this from a much larger clone, so it may be a read error. The chain uses TRBV5-4 and TRBJ2-1, with 9 bases identical to TRBD2. The J call could be wrong; TRBJ2-7 is a better fit for the DNA end. Germline V CDR1 and CDR2: SGHNT, YYREEE (reference sequence). This CDR3 spans 13 amino acids. The CDR3 DNA is TGTGCCAGCAGCCGGACTAGCGAGTACGAGCAGTACTTC. Translated: CASSRTSEYEQYF.

This clonotype has just a few counts. The chain has TRBV20-1 and TRBJ2-5, with 7 nucleotides matching TRBD1. The last part of the DNA fits TRBJ2-7 better; the J call may be wrong. CDR1 and CDR2 from the germline V gene are DFQATT and SNEGSKA (reference sequence). The CDR3 totals 12 residues. The CDR3 protein is CSVPGQLYEQYF. The CDR3 DNA follows: TGCAGTGTTCCGGGACAGTTGTACGAGCAGTACTTC.

J is TRBJ1-2 and V is TRBV7-3, with D uncertain. From germline, CDR1 is SGHTA and CDR2 FQGTGA. Trimming left V 4 bases short and J 8 bases short, with 14 bases between. The CDR3 length is 13 residues. The CDR3 region is CASSSLGGRGYTF. The CDR3 DNA sequence: TGTGCCAGCAGCTCCCTGGGAGGGAGGGGCTACACCTTC.

This clonotype was seen ten or more times. This sequence joins TRBV9 and TRBJ1-2; D is undetermined. The V gene lost 0 bases and the J gene lost 2 bases, with 8 bases spanning the gap. Germline values: CDR1 SGDLS, CDR2 YYNGEE. This CDR3 is 14 amino acids long. The CDR3: CASSVDTANYGYTF. CDR3 DNA: TGTGCCAGCAGCGTAGATACAGCAAACTATGGCTACACCTTC.

The chain employs TRBV29-1 and TRBJ2-7, with TRBD1 matching 9 bases. The CDR3 length is 13 residues. Germline assignment: CDR1 SQVTM and CDR2 ANQGSEA. The DNA of the CDR3 is TGCGCCAAGGGGACAGGGACTAACGGCGAGCAGTACTTC. It yields the protein CAKGTGTNGEQYF.

This clonotype has a handful of counts. The chain recombines TRBV6-5 with TRBJ2-5; TRBD2 matches 11 bases. This CDR3 region has 15 residues. Trimming at V came to 6 bases and at J to 4 bases, leaving 7 bases not matched to a gene. Per germline, CDR1 MNHEY and CDR2 SVGAGI. CDR3 loop: CASSSSGGAAETQYF. The CDR3 region has the DNA TGTGCCAGCAGCAGTAGCGGGGGGGCTGCAGAGACCCAGTACTTC.

As regards this clonotype: At one end, the junction sequence differs from germline, possibly due to a read error. V and J are TRBV11-2 and TRBJ2-3; 8 bases map to TRBD1. Germline V gene lookup returns CDR1 SGHAT and CDR2 FQNNGV. There are 14 residues in the CDR3. In DNA, the CDR3 is TGTACCAGCAGAGATGGACAGGGTATCGATACGCAGTATTTT. Its translation: CTSRDGQGIDTQYF.

The rearrangement uses TRBV10-3 and TRBJ2-7; D possibly corresponds to TRBD2 (6 bases). V lost 0 bases to trimming and J lost 0 bases, with 18 bases between them. Germline CDR1 and CDR2: ENHRY and SYGVKD. The CDR3 sequence is 18 residues long. The CDR3 protein is CAISESGSGRRSSYEQYF. CDR3 bases: TGTGCCATCAGTGAGTCGGGTAGCGGAAGAAGGAGCTCCTACGAGCAGTACTTC.

The chain links TRBV2 to TRBJ2-1, with D unclear. The CDR3 extends over 12 amino acids. Between the trimmed V and J ends, which lost 4 bases and 6 bases, there was a span of 7 bases. Germline V gene sequence: CDR1 SNHLY, CDR2 FYNNEI. The DNA for the CDR3 is TGTGCCAGCAGTGTGGACCGCAATGAGCAGTTCTTC. Translating gives CASSVDRNEQFF.

The chain uses TRBV2 and TRBJ1-4; D is possibly TRBD1 (5 bases). CDR1 and CDR2 from the germline V gene are SNHLY and FYNNEI. This CDR3 has 15 residues. Trimming cost V 0 bases and J 3 bases, with 8 bases left between them. The CDR3 DNA follows: TGTGCCAGCAGTGAAGCGTGGGGGTCTAATGAAAAACTGTTTTTT. This translates into CASSEAWGSNEKLFF.

The chain couples TRBV5-1 to TRBJ2-1, with 7 bases fitting TRBD1. The CDR3 is 14 amino acids. Germline CDR1 reads SGHRS; CDR2 reads YFSETQ. The trim removed 6 bases at V and 2 bases at J, leaving 5 bases unmatched. In DNA, the CDR3 is TGCGCCAGCACCCAGACAGGGACCTACAATGAGCAGTTCTTC. As protein: CASTQTGTYNEQFF.

CDR3 sequence reads: CASNPLKRSSYEQYF. CDR3 nucleotides: TGCGCCAGCAACCCCTTGAAAAGGAGCTCCTACGAGCAGTACTTC. The chain links TRBV5-1 to TRBJ2-7; D call uncertain. The CDR3 has 15 residues. V was pared by 6 bases and J by 0 bases, with 16 bases between. Per the germline V gene, CDR1 is SGHRS and CDR2 is YFSETQ.